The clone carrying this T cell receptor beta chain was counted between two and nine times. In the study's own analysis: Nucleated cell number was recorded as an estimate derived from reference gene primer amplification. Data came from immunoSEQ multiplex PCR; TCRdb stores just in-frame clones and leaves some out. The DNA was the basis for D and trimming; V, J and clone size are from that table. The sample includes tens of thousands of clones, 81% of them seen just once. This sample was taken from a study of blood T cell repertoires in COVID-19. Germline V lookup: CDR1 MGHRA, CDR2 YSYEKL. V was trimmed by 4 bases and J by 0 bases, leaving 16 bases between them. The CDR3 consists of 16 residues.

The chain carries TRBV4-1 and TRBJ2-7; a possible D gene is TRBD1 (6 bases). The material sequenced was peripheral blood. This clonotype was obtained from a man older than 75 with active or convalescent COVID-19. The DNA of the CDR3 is TGCGCCAGCAGCCCCTTAGAGCAGGGGCCCTCCTACGAGCAGTACTTC. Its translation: CASSPLEQGPSYEQYF.